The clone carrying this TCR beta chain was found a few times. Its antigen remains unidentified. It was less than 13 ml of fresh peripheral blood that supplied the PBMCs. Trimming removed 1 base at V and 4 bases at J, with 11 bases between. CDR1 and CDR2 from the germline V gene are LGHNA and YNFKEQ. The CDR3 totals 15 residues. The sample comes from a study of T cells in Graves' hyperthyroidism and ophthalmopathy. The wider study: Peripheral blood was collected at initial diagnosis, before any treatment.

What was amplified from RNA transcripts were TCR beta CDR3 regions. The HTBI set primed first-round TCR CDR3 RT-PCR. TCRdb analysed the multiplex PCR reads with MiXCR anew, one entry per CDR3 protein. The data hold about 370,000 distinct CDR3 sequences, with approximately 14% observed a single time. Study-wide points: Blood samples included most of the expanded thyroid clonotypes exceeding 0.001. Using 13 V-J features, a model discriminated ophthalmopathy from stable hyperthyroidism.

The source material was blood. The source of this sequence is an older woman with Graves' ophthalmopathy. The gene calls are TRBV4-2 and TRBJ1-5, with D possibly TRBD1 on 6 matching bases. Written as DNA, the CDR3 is TGTGCCAGCAGCCAAGTTCCACAGGGTAATCAGCCCCAGCATTTT. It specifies CASSQVPQGNQPQHF.